This T cell receptor beta chain was recorded in a study of blood T cell repertoires in COVID-19. Study-level background: The origin of the acute and convalescent COVID-19 samples was the United States, Italy and Spain. PBMCs, B-cell-depleted T cells, or T cells were the source of the cDNA or gDNA that made up the material.

As handled by the study authors: Amplifying reference gene primers gave estimates of nucleated cell counts. Some clones are missing from TCRdb's copy, which holds only in-frame ones; the method was immunoSEQ multiplex PCR. The DNA gave D and trimming, while V, J and clone size come from that table. The top ten hold 4% to 5% of the sample, which has under 200,000 clones, 70% to 90% seen once. The V and J ends lost 3 bases and 4 bases respectively, with 16 bases between them. There are 16 residues in the CDR3. Germline values: CDR1 KGHSH, CDR2 LQKENI. This chain links TRBV18 with TRBJ1-5; D unresolved. The receptor's source is a woman aged 80 or older with acute or convalescent COVID-19. Sequencing was done on a sample of peripheral blood. The CDR3 nucleotides are TGTGCCAGCTCACCCGAGTACCGAGTACAGAATCAGCCCCAGCATTTT. Amino acids: CASSPEYRVQNQPQHF.